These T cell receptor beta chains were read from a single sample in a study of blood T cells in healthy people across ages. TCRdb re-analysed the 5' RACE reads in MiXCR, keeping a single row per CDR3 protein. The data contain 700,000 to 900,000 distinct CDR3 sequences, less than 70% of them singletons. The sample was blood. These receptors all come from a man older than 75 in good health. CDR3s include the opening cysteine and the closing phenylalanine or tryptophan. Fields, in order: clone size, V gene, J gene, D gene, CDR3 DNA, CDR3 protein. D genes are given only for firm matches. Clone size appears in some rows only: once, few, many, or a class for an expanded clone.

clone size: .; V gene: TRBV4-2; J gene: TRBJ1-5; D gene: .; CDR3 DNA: TGTGCCAGCAGCCAAGAAGGGACCAAAAATCAGCCCCAGCATTTT; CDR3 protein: CASSQEGTKNQPQHF
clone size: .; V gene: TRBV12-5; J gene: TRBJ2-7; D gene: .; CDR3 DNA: TGTGCTAGTGGTTTGGTAAACCCTCACGAGCAGTACTTC; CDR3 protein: CASGLVNPHEQYF
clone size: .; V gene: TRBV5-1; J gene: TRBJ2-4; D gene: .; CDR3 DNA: TGCGCCAGCAGCTTGAGGGCAGGGCTTCGTCGGGAGCAGTACTTC; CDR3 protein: CASSLRAGLRREQYF
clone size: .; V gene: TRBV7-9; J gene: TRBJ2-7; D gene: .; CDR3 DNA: TGTGCCAGCAGCCCCGGGAGAGACACAATCTACGAGCAGTACTTC; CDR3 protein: CASSPGRDTIYEQYF
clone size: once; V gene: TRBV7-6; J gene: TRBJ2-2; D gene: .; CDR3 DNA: TGTGCCAGCAGCCACTCGGCTAACACCGGGGAGCTGTTTTTT; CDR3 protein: CASSHSANTGELFF
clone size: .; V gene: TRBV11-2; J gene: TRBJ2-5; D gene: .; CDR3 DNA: TGTGCCAGCAGCTTACACCGCTCCCAAGAGACCCAGTACTTC; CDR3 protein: CASSLHRSQETQYF
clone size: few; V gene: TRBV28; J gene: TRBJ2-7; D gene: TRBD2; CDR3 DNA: TGTGCCAGCAGTTTTTTCGCACTAGCGGGTACCTCCTACGAGCAGTACTTC; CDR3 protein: CASSFFALAGTSYEQYF
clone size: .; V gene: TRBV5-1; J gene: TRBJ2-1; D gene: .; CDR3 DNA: TGCGCCAGCAGCTTGTTAAGTGTGAGCTCCTACAATGAGCAGTTCTTC; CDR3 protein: CASSLLSVSSYNEQFF
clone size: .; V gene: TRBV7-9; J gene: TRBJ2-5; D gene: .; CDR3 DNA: TGTGCCAGCAGCTTAGTAGCCGTCGGTCGGGAGACCCAGTACTTC; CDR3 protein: CASSLVAVGRETQYF
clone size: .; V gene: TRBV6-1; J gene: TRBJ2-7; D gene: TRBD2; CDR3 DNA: TGTGCCAGCTGGGGGACTACACCCTACGAGCAGTACTTC; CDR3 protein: CASWGTTPYEQYF
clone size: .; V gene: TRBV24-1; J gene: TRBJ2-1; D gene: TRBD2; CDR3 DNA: TGTGCCACCAGTGACCCTAGCGGTTCAAGAAATGAGCAGTTCTTC; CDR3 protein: CATSDPSGSRNEQFF
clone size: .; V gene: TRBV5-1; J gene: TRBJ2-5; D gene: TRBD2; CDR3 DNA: TGCGCCAGCAGCTACTCCGGGACTAGCGACAATGAGCAGTACTTC; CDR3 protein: CASSYSGTSDNEQYF
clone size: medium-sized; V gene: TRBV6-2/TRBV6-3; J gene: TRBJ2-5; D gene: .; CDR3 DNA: TGTGCCAGCAGTTACGGGGAGACCCAGTACTTC; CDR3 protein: CASSYGETQYF